This T cell receptor (beta chain) was recovered during a study of blood T cells in healthy people across ages. Study results and caveats: Possibly confounding the expanded clonotype changes was the fact that donor CMV status was unknown.

Turning to this clonotype: The antigen is not known.

Sample-barcoded 5' priming and a J-beta primer mix drove a second PCR of roughly 6 to 12 cycles. Each cDNA molecule received a tag from a template-switch adaptor that had 12 random nucleotides. Each CDR3 protein gets one entry after TCRdb re-called the 5' RACE reads with MiXCR. The sample lists about 1.6 million distinct CDR3 sequences; around 35% were seen once. Germline-derived CDR1 and CDR2 are SNHLY and FYNNEI. The CDR3 covers 14 residues. Losses at the gene ends were 4 bases for V and 6 bases for J; bases not matched to a gene: 7. The V and J genes are TRBV2 and TRBJ2-3; 7 bases agree with TRBD2. This sequence was found in a woman aged 25-40 years in good health. Sequences were obtained from blood. CDR3 residues: CASSVISGPDTQYF. The CDR3 DNA follows: TGTGCCAGCAGTGTGATTAGCGGGCCGGATACGCAGTATTTT.